This TCR beta chain was recorded in a study of cytomegalovirus exposure and HLA in healthy donors. Study overall: Most donors, 80% to 90% of 398 genotyped, fell in the Caucasian-associated ancestry cluster.

Whole-study findings and limits: The investigators catalogued 164 TCR beta chains as cytomegalovirus-associated. What TCR beta sequences reportedly achieved was accurate prediction of HLA-A and HLA-B alleles in most subjects.

The PCR used 60 Vbeta and 13 Jbeta primers. The protocol was immunoSEQ multiplex PCR, while the TCRdb copy is restricted to in-frame clones and leaves out a portion. This table has some 100,000 clones, about 74% appearing once. V was cut by 3 bases and J by 6 bases, with 12 bases left in between. Germline CDR1 reads GTSNPN; CDR2 reads SVGIG (reference sequence). This CDR3 region has 13 residues. A remark on this clone: Antigen specificity is unknown.

J is TRBJ2-4 and V is TRBV30; D possibly corresponds to TRBD1 (5 bases). The sample comprised PBMCs. This clonotype was obtained from a woman under 30 in good health and CMV-seropositive. Here the CDR3 reads CAWSADTTNIQYF. In DNA form, the CDR3 reads TGTGCCTGGAGCGCGGACACGACAAACATTCAGTACTTC.